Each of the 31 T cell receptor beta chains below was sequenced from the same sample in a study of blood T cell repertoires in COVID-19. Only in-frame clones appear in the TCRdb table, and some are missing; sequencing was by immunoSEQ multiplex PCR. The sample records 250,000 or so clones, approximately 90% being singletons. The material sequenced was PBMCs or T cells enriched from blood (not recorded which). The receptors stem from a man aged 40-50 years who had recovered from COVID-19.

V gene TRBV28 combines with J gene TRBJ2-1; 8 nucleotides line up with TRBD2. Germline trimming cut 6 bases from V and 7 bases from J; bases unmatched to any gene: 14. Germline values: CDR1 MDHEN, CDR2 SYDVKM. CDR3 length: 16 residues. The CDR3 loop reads CASSPTGSGRFNEQFF. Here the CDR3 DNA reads TGTGCCAGCAGCCCGACTGGAAGCGGGAGATTTAATGAGCAGTTCTTC.

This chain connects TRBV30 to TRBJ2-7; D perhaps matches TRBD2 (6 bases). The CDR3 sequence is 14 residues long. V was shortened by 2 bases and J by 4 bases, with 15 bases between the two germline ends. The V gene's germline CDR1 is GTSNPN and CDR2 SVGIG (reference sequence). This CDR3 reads CAWSFHGGGYEQYF. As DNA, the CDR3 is TGTGCCTGGAGTTTTCACGGGGGAGGATACGAGCAGTACTTC.

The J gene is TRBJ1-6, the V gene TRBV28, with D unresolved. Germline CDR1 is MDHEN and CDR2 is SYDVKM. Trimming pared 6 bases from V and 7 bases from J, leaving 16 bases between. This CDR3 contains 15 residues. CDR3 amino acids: CASSSGGGENSPLHF. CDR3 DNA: TGTGCCAGCAGCTCCGGTGGAGGCGAAAATTCACCCCTCCACTTT. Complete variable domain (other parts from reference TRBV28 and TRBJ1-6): DVKVTQSSRYLVKRTGEKVFLECVQDMDHENMFWYRQDPGLGLRLIYFSYDVKMKEKGDIPEGYSVSREKKERFSLILESASTNQTSMYLCASSSGGGENSPLHFGNGTRLTVT.

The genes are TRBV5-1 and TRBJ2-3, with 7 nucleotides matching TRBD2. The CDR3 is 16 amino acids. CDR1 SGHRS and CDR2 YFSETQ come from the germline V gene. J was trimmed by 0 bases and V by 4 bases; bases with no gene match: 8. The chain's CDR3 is CASSLMGGTSTDTQYF. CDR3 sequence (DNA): TGCGCCAGCAGCCTGATGGGGGGGACTAGCACAGATACGCAGTATTTT.

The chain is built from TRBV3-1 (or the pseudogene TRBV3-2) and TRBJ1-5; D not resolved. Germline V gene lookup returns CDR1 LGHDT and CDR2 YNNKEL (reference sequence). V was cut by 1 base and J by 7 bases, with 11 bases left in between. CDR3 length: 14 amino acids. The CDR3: CASSQGGDEQPQHF. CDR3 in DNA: TGTGCCAGCAGCCAAGGCGGTGACGAACAGCCCCAGCATTTT.

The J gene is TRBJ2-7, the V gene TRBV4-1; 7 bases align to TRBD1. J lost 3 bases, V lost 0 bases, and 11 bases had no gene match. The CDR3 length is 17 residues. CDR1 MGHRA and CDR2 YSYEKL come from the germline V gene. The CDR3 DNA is TGCGCCAGCAGCCAAGATGAGTTGGGACAGCCGCGCTACGAGCAGTACTTC. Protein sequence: CASSQDELGQPRYEQYF.

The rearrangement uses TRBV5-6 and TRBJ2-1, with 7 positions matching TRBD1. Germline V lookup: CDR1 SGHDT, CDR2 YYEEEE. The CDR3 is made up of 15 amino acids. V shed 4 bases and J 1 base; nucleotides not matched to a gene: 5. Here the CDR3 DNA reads TGTGCCAGCAGCCGACAGGGAGTTTCCTACAATGAGCAGTTCTTC. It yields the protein CASSRQGVSYNEQFF.

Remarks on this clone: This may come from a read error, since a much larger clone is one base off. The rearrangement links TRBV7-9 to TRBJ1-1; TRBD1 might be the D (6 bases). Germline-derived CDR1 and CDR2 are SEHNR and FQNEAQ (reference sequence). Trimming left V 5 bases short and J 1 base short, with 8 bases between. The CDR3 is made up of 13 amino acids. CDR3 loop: CASSQQGNTEAFF. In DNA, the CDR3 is TGTGCCAGCAGCCAACAGGGGAACACTGAAGCTTTCTTT.

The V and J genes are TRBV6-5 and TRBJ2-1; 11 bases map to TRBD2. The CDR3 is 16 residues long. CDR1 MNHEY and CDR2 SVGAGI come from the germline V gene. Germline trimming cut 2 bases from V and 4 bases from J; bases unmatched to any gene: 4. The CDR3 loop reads CASSYARTSGYNEQFF. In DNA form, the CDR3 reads TGTGCCAGCAGTTACGCCCGGACTAGCGGGTACAATGAGCAGTTCTTC.

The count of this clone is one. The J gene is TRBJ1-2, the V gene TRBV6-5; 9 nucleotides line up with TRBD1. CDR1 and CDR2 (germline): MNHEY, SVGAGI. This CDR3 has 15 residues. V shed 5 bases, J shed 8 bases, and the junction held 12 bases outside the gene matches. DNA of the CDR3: TGTGCCAGCAGTACACCGGGACAGGGCCGAAGGGGCTACACCTTC. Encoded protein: CASSTPGQGRRGYTF.

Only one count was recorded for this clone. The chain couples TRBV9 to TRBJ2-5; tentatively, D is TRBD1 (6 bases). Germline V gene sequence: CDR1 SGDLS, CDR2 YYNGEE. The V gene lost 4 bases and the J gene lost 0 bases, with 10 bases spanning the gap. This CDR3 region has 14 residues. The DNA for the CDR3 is TGTGCCAGCAGCCCCCGACAGGACCAAGAGACCCAGTACTTC. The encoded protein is CASSPRQDQETQYF.

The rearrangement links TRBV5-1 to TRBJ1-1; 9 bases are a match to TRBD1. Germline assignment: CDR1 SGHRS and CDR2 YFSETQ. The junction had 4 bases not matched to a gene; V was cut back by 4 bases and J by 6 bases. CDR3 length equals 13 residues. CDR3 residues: CASSAQGAPEAFF. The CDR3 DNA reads TGCGCCAGCAGCGCACAGGGGGCCCCTGAAGCTTTCTTT.

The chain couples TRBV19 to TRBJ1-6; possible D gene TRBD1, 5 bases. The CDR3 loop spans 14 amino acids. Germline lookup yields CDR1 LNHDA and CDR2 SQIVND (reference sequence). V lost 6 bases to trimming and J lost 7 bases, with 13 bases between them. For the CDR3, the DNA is TGTGCCAGTAGCCCCTCCGACAGAAATTCACCCCTCCACTTT. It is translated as CASSPSDRNSPLHF.

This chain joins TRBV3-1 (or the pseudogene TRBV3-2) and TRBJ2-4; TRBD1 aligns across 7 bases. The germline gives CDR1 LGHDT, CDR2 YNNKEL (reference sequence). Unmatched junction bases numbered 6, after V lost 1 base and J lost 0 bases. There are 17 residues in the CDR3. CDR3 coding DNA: TGTGCCAGCAGCCAAGGGGGACAGAATTTAGCCAAAAACATTCAGTACTTC. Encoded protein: CASSQGGQNLAKNIQYF.

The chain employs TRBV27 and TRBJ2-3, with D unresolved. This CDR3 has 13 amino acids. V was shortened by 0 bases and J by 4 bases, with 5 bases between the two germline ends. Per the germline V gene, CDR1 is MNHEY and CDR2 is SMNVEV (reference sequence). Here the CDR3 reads CASSLSAADTQYF. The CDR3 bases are TGTGCCAGCAGTTTATCCGCGGCAGATACGCAGTATTTT.

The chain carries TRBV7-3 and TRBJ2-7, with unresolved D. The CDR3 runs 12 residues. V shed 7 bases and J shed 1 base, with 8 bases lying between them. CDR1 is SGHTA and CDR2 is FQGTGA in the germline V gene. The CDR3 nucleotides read TGTGCCAGCATGGGCAGATCCTACGAGCAGTACTTC. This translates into CASMGRSYEQYF.

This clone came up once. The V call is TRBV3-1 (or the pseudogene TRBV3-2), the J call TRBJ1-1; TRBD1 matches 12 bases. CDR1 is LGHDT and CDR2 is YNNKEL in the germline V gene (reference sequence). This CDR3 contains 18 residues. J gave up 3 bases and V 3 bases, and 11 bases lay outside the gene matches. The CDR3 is CASSHTAGTGGADTEAFF. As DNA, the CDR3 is TGTGCCAGCAGCCATACAGCGGGGACAGGGGGCGCAGACACTGAAGCTTTCTTT.

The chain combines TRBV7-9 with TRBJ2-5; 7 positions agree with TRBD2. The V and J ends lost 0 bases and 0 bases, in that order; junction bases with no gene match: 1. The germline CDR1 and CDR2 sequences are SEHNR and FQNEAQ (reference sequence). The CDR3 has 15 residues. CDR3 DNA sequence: TGTGCCAGCAGCTTAGCGGGAGGGCACCAAGAGACCCAGTACTTC. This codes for CASSLAGGHQETQYF.

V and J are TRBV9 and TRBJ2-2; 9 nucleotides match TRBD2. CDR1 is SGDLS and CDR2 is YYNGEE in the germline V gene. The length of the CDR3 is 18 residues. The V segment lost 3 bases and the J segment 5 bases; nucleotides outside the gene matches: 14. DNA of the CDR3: TGTGCCAGCAGCGCCCGGGGGGTAGCGGGAGTGCGTACCGGGGAGCTGTTTTTT. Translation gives CASSARGVAGVRTGELFF.

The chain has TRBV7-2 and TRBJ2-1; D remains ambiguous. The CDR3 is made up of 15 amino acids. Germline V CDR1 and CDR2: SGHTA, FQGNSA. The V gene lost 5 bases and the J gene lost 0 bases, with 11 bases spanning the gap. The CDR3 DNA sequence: TGTGCCAGCAGCGTCGACTCCAGCTCCTACAATGAGCAGTTCTTC. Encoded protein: CASSVDSSSYNEQFF.

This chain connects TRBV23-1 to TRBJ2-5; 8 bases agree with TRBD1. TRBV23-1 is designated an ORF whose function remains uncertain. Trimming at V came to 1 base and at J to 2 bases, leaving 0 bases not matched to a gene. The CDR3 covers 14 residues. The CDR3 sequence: CASSQWTGQETQYF. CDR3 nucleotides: TGCGCCAGCAGTCAATGGACAGGGCAAGAGACCCAGTACTTC.

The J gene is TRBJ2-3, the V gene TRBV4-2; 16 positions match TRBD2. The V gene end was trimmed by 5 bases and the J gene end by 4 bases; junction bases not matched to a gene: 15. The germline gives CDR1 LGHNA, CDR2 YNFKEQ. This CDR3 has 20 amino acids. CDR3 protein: CASSGIPGLAGGRASDTQYF. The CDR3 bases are TGTGCCAGCAGCGGGATACCGGGACTAGCGGGAGGGCGGGCGTCAGATACGCAGTATTTT.

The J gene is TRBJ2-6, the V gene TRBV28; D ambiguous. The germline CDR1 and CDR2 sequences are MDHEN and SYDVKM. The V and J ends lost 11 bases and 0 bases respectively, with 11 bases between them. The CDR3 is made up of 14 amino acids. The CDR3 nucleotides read TGTGCCGTCCGGAGCCGCTCTGGGGCCAACGTCCTGACTTTC. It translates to CAVRSRSGANVLTF.

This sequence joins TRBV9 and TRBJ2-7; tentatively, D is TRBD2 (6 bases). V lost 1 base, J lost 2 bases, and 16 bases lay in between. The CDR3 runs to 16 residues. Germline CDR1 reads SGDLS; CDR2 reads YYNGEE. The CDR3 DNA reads TGTGCCAGCAGCGTACATTGGGACTCCTCCGCCTACGAGCAGTACTTC. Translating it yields CASSVHWDSSAYEQYF. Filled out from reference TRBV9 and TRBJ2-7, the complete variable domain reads DSGVTQTPKHLITATGQRVTLRCSPRSGDLSVYWYQQSLDQGLQFLIQYYNGEERAKGNILERFSAQQFPDLHSELNLSSLELGDSALYFCASSVHWDSSAYEQYFGPGTRLTVT.

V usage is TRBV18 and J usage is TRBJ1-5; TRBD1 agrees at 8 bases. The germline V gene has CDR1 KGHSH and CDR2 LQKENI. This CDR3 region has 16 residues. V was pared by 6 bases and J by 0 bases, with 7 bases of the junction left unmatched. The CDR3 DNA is TGTGCCAGCTCCGGACAGGGTGGGAATAGCAATCAGCCCCAGCATTTT. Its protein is CASSGQGGNSNQPQHF.

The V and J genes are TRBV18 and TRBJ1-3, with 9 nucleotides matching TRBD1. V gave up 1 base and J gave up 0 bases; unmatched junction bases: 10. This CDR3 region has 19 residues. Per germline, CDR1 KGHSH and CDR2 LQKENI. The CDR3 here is CASSPLGQGALVSGNTIYF. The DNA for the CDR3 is TGTGCCAGCTCACCACTGGGACAGGGTGCACTTGTCTCTGGAAACACCATATATTTT.

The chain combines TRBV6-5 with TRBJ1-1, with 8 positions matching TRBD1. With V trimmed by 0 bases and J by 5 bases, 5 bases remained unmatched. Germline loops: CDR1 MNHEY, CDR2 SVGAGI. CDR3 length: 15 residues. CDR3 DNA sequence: TGTGCCAGCAGTTACTCGCAATGGACAGGGACTGAAGCTTTCTTT. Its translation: CASSYSQWTGTEAFF.

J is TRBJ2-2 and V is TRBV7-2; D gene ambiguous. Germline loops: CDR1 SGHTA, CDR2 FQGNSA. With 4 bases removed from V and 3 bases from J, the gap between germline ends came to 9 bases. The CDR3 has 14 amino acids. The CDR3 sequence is CASSYSPDTGELFF. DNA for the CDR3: TGTGCCAGCAGCTACTCCCCGGACACCGGGGAGCTGTTTTTT. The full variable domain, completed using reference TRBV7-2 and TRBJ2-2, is GAGVSQSPSNKVTEKGKDVELRCDPISGHTALYWYRQSLGQGLEFLIYFQGNSAPDKSGLPSDRFSAERTGGSVSTLTIQRTQQEDSAVYLCASSYSPDTGELFFGEGSRLTVL.

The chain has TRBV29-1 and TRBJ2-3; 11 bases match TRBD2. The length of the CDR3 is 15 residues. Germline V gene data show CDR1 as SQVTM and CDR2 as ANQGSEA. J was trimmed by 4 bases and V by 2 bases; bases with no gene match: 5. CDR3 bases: TGCAGCGTTGAAACCGGGACTAGCGGTCCAGATACGCAGTATTTT. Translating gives CSVETGTSGPDTQYF.

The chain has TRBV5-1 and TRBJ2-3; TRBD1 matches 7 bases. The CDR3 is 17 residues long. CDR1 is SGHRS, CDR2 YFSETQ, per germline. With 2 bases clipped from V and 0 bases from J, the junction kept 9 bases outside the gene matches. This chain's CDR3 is CASSFSDRVLSTDTQYF. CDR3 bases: TGCGCCAGCAGCTTCTCTGACAGGGTTTTGAGCACAGATACGCAGTATTTT.

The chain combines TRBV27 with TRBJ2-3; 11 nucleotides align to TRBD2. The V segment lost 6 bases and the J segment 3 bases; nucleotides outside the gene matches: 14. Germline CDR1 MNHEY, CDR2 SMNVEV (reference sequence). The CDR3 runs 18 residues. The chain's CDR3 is CASRKLFSGGAVTDTQYF. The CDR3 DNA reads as TGTGCCAGCAGAAAACTTTTTAGCGGGGGGGCCGTGACAGATACGCAGTATTTT.